This T cell receptor beta chain was sequenced for a study of Japanese encephalitis immunity and Zika vaccine responses (dated by TCRdb to the early 2020s). The study in broad terms: Each included participant got alum-adjuvanted ZPIV three times, at weeks 0, 4 and 28, with every dose being 5.0 ug. A two-dose regimen of JEV vaccine (IXIARO), with doses given 28 days apart, was administered to fewer than 15 participants two to three months before the first ZPIV dose. One dose of YFV vaccine (YF-VAX) was administered before ZPIV to over eleven participants, and nine participants were flavivirus-naive. Several representative participants from each pre-vaccination group were selected for TCR sequencing, using samples from week 0 (after pre-vaccination and before ZPIV) and week 52. TCR repertoires from a few flavivirus-naive individuals were also analyzed at weeks 2, 6 and 52 after the start of ZPIV vaccination. For stimulations, either ZIKV structural-protein peptide pools divided into flavivirus-conserved and non-conserved sets or JEV or YFV peptides matching the pre-vaccination were used. The ZIKV peptides, 15-mers that overlapped by 11 residues, were chosen for containing NetMHCpan/NetMHCII-predicted epitopes with affinity below 50 nM. The study asked whether earlier vaccination against Japanese encephalitis virus (JEV) or yellow fever virus (YFV) shaped CD4 T cell responses to the Zika vaccine.

This clonotype was seen a handful of times. Nothing much larger sits one base from this clone, and base qualities are not available. Receptor libraries were prepared by 5' RACE. TCRbeta libraries were pooled in proportion to their sorted cell numbers before sequencing. Total RNA was extracted from sorted cells with RNAzol RT, and cDNA was synthesized with an oligo(dT) primer and a template-switching oligo. Using Kapa HiFi, PCR amplified the TCRbeta V-CDR3-J region between a SMARTer oligo primer and a TCRbeta constant-region primer. A second PCR added Illumina adaptors and sample-specific index barcodes, with HighPrep bead cleanup and Bioanalyzer confirmation of a roughly 650 bp band. Sequencing of the libraries was done on an Illumina MiSeq using 2x151 bp paired-end reads. The paper's processing steps were these. An in-house Java program demultiplexed the reads, while MiXCR assigned TCRbeta annotations and counted clonotypes. Repertoire overlap was measured with Morisita-Horn indices from the R package vegan, along with UPGMA clustering and Circos plots of recurring clonotypes. Shannon diversity and richness were normalized to the highest possible value given the input cell numbers, yielding values from 0 to 1. CDR3beta sequences were aligned with MUSCLE, distances were computed with SeqinR, and multidimensional scaling was plotted in R. TCRdb applied fastp at Q25 and MiXCR to the public reads, then kept only in-frame beta chains. Each entry is one CDR3 protein sequence, shown with its most common DNA and genes. For this entry, the V and J calls and clone size follow TCRdb and not the study's own pipeline. This sample has about 580 distinct CDR3 sequences in its table, and 2% to 2.5% of those were observed once. Around 23% of the sample comes from the top ten.

CDR1 is given as MNHEY and CDR2 as SMNVEV, both from the germline V gene (reference sequence). The CDR3 goes from the cysteine to the phenylalanine over 16 residues. Kept here is only the CDR3 DNA, which spans 48 bases and is read in frame from base 1. Ends trimmed: V by 6 bases, J by 7 bases; bases unmatched to a gene: 12. On the study overall, not on this receptor specifically: Sample size limitations prevented peptide-pool deconvolution, so the individual peptides driving cross-reactive responses were not identified. Rather than the whole vaccinated cohort, the analysis covered just a subset of trial participants, namely those who received three doses and had adequate samples. CD8 T cell responses to ZIKV peptide pools were of very low magnitude and seen in only a few individuals. Repertoire similarity across time-points and stimulations was higher in JEV-pre-vaccinated donors than in YFV-pre-vaccinated donors, indicating more clonotypes shared between ZIKV and JEV stimulation. Samples grouped by participant and showed no similarity between individuals, suggesting that no public TCRs were detected. In JEV-pre-vaccinated donors, the repertoire richness of CD4 T cells responding to conserved ZIKV epitopes dropped significantly after ZPIV.

PBMCs were labeled with CellTrace CFSE and were cultured for under 7 days in RPMI containing around 8% human serum plus peptide pools at 0.8 to 1 ug/mL each. Unfixed proliferating CD4 T cells were sorted on a BD FACSAria as live CD56-CD19-CD16-CD3+CD4+ CFSE-low cells. Enrolled adults were healthy and were found to be seronegative for ZIKV, JEV, YFV, DENV and WNV by microneutralization screening. The samples were drawn from a phase 1 trial of an alum-adjuvanted Zika purified-inactivated virus (ZPIV) vaccine that was randomized, double-blinded and placebo-controlled. Peripheral blood mononuclear cells were isolated by standard procedure and were kept frozen in liquid nitrogen until use.

This clonotype was sampled from an adult woman who received an inactivated Zika virus vaccine. The input for sequencing was antigen-activated CD4+ T cells from blood, cultured, taken during a Zika inactivated vaccine study. The rearranged segments are TRBV27 and TRBJ1-6; 7 nucleotides in the junction match TRBD1. The CDR3: CASRRFSGTENSPLHF. The DNA sequence is as follows: TGTGCCAGCAGGCGATTTTCCGGGACAGAAAATTCACCCCTCCACTTT.